This T cell receptor beta chain was captured in a study of T cell repertoires in cytomegalovirus infection (dated by TCRdb to 2018 to 2020). Turning to the overall study: Donor HLA type was relevant to the analysis, as public TCR beta signatures indicated carriage of CMV infection together with the matching HLA type. On the study overall, not on this receptor specifically: Cumulative frequency of public TCR beta family members discriminated carriers of CMV infection plus the relevant HLA type in this cohort and an independent roughly 330-donor cohort. The ex vivo response was dominated by HLA-C-restricted CMV-specific TCR beta clonotypes, and the single most frequent clonotype in two of eight donors was supplied by these HLA-C-restricted clonotypes.

This clonotype occurred many times. Its specific antigen is unknown. No base qualities exist here, and no much larger clone lies one base off it. Germline trimming amounts to 6 bases on V and 5 bases on J, with 8 as the count of junction bases outside the gene matches. Counted from cysteine to phenylalanine, this CDR3 has 16 amino acids. The entry retains the CDR3 DNA only, 48 bases that are in frame from base 1. From the germline V gene, CDR1 is SGHTA and CDR2 is FQGNSA. The sequencer was an Illumina HiSeq 1500. Clones were called with MiXCR by TCRdb after fastp trimmed the public reads at Q25, and only in-frame beta chains were retained. Rows matching on CDR3 protein sequence are summarized as one entry with the most common DNA and genes. The sample has 150,000 to 200,000 distinct CDR3 sequences on record, approximately 19% of them singletons. About 2.9% of the sample is held by the ten biggest clonotypes.

The clonotype originates from a human donor in good health (CMV status not recorded). Some clones in this sample may be carry-over from other donors' samples. Material for sequencing was PBMCs. The chain was built from TRBV7-2 and TRBJ2-5, with 14 central nucleotides matching TRBD2. Read as DNA, the sequence is TGTGCCAGCAGGAGACTAGCGGGAGGGCCTTCCGAGACCCAGTACTTC. Translated, this is CASRRLAGGPSETQYF.